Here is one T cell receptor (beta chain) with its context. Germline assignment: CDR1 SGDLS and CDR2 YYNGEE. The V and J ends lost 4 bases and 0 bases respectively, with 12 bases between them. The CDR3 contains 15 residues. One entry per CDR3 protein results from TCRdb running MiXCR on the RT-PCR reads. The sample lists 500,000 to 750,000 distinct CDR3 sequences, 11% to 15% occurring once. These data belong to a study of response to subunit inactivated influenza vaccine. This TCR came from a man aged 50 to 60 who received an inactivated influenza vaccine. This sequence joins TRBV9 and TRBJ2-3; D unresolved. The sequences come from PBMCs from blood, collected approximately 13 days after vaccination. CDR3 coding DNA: TGTGCCAGCAGCCCCATTGCTCCTAGCACAGATACGCAGTATTTT. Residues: CASSPIAPSTDTQYF. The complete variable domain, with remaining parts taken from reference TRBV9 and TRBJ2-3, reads DSGVTQTPKHLITATGQRVTLRCSPRSGDLSVYWYQQSLDQGLQFLIQYYNGEERAKGNILERFSAQQFPDLHSELNLSSLELGDSALYFCASSPIAPSTDTQYFGPGTRLTVL.